This T cell receptor beta chain was sequenced in a study of beta chain features in type 1 diabetes. As concerns this clone: The antigen remains undetermined.

Study findings and constraints: For patients, the naive, central memory and Treg TCRB repertoires appeared more alike than for healthy donors. Type 1 diabetes patients had moderately but significantly shorter TCRB CDR3s in all four CD4+ subsets.

Expressed TCRB transcripts were sequenced because the entire RNA isolate underwent reverse transcription. TCRdb keeps only in-frame clones here, not all; method: immunoSEQ multiplex PCR. The profile shows around 300,000 clones, 15% of them singletons. Germline assignment: CDR1 MDHEN and CDR2 SYDVKM. Trimming took 6 bases from V and 0 from J, leaving 9 bases between them. CDR3 length: 14 amino acids. This TCR derives from a man younger than 35 with type 1 diabetes. Sequencing was performed on naive CD4+ T cells from blood. The rearrangement links TRBV28 to TRBJ1-3; D is ambiguous. In DNA, the CDR3 is TGTGCCAGCAGGCTACAGAGCTCTGGAAACACCATATATTTT. It specifies CASRLQSSGNTIYF.